Following are 9 T cell receptor beta chains from one sample sequenced in a study of cytomegalovirus exposure and HLA in healthy donors. Primers: 60 Vbeta forward and 13 Jbeta reverse. Assay: immunoSEQ multiplex PCR; the TCRdb copy retains only in-frame clones and omits some. Among about 120,000 clones listed, 80% to 85% were seen once. Sequences were obtained from PBMCs. The receptors were gathered from a man younger than 45 in good health and CMV-seronegative.

This rearrangement joins TRBV28 to TRBJ1-5, with D uncertain. The CDR3 has 14 amino acids. Germline values: CDR1 MDHEN, CDR2 SYDVKM. Trimming removed 6 bases at V and 1 base at J, with 10 bases between. The CDR3 protein is CASRFEGSNQPQHF. As DNA, the CDR3 is TGTGCCAGCAGGTTCGAGGGAAGCAATCAGCCCCAGCATTTT.

V gene TRBV5-6 combines with J gene TRBJ2-3; TRBD1 matches 8 bases. The CDR3 sequence is 16 residues long. Germline-derived CDR1 and CDR2 are SGHDT and YYEEEE. V lost 0 bases to trimming and J lost 6 bases; unmatched junction nucleotides: 9. CDR3 sequence: CASSLGGGQVKDTQYF. CDR3 bases: TGTGCCAGCAGCTTGGGAGGGGGACAGGTTAAGGATACGCAGTATTTT.

The chain couples TRBV5-6 to TRBJ1-1; 8 bases agree with TRBD1. CDR1 SGHDT and CDR2 YYEEEE come from the germline V gene. The CDR3 sequence is 14 residues long. Trimming at V came to 7 bases and at J to 2 bases, leaving 7 bases not matched to a gene. The CDR3 spells CASGQGGFNTEAFF. The CDR3 coding sequence is TGTGCCAGCGGACAGGGTGGATTTAACACTGAAGCTTTCTTT. The full variable domain, its missing parts supplied by reference TRBV5-6 and TRBJ1-1, is DAGVTQSPTHLIKTRGQQVTLRCSPKSGHDTVSWYQQALGQGPQFIFQYYEEEERQRGNFPDRFSGHQFPNYSSELNVNALLLGDSALYLCASGQGGFNTEAFFGQGTRLTVV.

With regard to this clone: The junction differs from germline at one of its ends, possibly a read error. The genes are TRBV28 and TRBJ2-4; D perhaps matches TRBD1 (5 bases). Germline V gene data show CDR1 as MDHEN and CDR2 as SYDVKM. The CDR3 is 16 amino acids. The CDR3 DNA is TGTGCCAGCAGTTTATCGACAGAGGCGGCCAAAAACAGTCAGTACTTC. It is translated as CASSLSTEAAKNSQYF.

J is TRBJ2-3 and V is TRBV6-1, with D perhaps TRBD2 (5 bases). Trimming took 11 bases from V and 2 from J, leaving 17 bases between them. This CDR3 has 14 amino acids. Germline-derived CDR1 and CDR2 are MNHNS and SASEGT. CDR3 protein: CALAGRGSTDTQYF. For the CDR3, the DNA is TGTGCCCTAGCAGGACGCGGTTCCACAGATACGCAGTATTTT.

The chain joins TRBV12-5 to TRBJ2-7; D is possibly TRBD1 (5 bases). The CDR3 length is 12 residues. Trimming stripped 3 bases from V and 4 bases from J, with 7 bases between. Germline lookup yields CDR1 LGHNT and CDR2 FRNRAP. The CDR3 loop is CASGFSGYEQYF. The CDR3 nucleotides read TGTGCTAGTGGTTTTTCAGGGTACGAGCAGTACTTC. Full variable domain (rest looked up from reference TRBV12-5 and TRBJ2-7): DARVTQTPRHKVTEMGQEVTMRCQPILGHNTVFWYRQTMMQGLELLAYFRNRAPLDDSGMPKDRFSAEMPDATLATLKIQPSEPRDSAVYFCASGFSGYEQYFGPGTRLTVT.

The rearrangement joins TRBV2 to TRBJ2-7; no reliable D call. The germline gives CDR1 SNHLY, CDR2 FYNNEI. V was pared by 4 bases and J by 6 bases, with 10 bases between. There are 12 residues in the CDR3. Written as DNA, the CDR3 is TGTGCCAGCAGTGGACTGGAAAGCGAGCAGTACTTC. Translation gives CASSGLESEQYF. Full variable domain (rest looked up from reference TRBV2 and TRBJ2-7): EPEVTQTPSHQVTQMGQEVILRCVPISNHLYFYWYRQILGQKVEFLVSFYNNEISEKSEIFDDQFSVERPDGSNFTLKIRSTKLEDSAMYFCASSGLESEQYFGPGTRLTVT.

The chain has TRBV7-2 and TRBJ1-2; 8 nucleotides match TRBD1. The CDR3 spans 15 residues. Germline-derived CDR1 and CDR2 are SGHTA and FQGNSA. The J segment lost 4 bases and the V segment lost 5 bases, leaving 9 bases of the junction unmatched. The CDR3 DNA is TGTGCCAGCAGCCCCGGACAGGGAACCCGCTATGGCTACACCTTC. Protein sequence: CASSPGQGTRYGYTF. Full variable domain (outside the CDR3, taken from reference TRBV7-2 and TRBJ1-2): GAGVSQSPSNKVTEKGKDVELRCDPISGHTALYWYRQSLGQGLEFLIYFQGNSAPDKSGLPSDRFSAERTGGSVSTLTIQRTQQEDSAVYLCASSPGQGTRYGYTFGSGTRLTVV.

Worth noting for this clone: This specimen includes other DNA sequences encoding the same CDR3. The chain has TRBV5-1 and TRBJ2-2, with a tentative D call TRBD2 (5 bases). The V end was cut by 5 bases, the J end by 1 base, with 6 bases between. The CDR3 is made up of 13 amino acids. The germline CDR1 and CDR2 sequences are SGHRS and YFSETQ. Written as DNA, the CDR3 is TGCGCCAGCAGTGAGGGGAACACCGGGGAGCTGTTTTTT. Its protein is CASSEGNTGELFF.